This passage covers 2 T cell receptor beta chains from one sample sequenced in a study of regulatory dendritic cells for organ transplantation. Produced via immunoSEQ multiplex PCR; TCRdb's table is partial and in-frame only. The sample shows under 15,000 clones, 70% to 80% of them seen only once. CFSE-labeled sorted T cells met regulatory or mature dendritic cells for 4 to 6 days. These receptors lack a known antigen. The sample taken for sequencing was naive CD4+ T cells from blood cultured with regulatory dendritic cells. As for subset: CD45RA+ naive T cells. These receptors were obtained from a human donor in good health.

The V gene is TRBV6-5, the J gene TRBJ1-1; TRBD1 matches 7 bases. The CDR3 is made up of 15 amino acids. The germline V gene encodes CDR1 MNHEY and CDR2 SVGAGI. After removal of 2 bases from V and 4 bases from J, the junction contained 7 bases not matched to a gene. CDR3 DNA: TGTGCCAGCAGTTACCGAGGGGGCGGAACCACTGAAGCTTTCTTT. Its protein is CASSYRGGGTTEAFF.

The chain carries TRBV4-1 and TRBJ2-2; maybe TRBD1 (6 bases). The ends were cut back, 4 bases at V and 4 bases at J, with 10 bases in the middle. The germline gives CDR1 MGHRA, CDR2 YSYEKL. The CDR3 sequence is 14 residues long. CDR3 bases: TGCGCCAGCAGCCTCGGACAGCGCACCGGGGAGCTGTTTTTT. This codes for CASSLGQRTGELFF.